The T cell receptor (beta chain) described here comes from a study of control samples from healthy donors and cancer patients. Profiled with immunoSEQ multiplex PCR; TCRdb holds only in-frame clones, not every one. The repertoire holds about 190,000 clones, with just under 95% as singletons. Per germline, CDR1 MNHNS and CDR2 SASEGT. The CDR3 is 15 residues long. Trimming pared 2 bases from V and 0 bases from J, leaving 5 bases between. The source is a man aged 18 to 29 in good health. This chain uses TRBV6-1 with TRBJ1-6; no clear D. Sequenced sample: blood. The CDR3 bases are TGTGCCAGCAGTGAACATAGCTCCTATAATTCACCCCTCCACTTT. This encodes CASSEHSSYNSPLHF.